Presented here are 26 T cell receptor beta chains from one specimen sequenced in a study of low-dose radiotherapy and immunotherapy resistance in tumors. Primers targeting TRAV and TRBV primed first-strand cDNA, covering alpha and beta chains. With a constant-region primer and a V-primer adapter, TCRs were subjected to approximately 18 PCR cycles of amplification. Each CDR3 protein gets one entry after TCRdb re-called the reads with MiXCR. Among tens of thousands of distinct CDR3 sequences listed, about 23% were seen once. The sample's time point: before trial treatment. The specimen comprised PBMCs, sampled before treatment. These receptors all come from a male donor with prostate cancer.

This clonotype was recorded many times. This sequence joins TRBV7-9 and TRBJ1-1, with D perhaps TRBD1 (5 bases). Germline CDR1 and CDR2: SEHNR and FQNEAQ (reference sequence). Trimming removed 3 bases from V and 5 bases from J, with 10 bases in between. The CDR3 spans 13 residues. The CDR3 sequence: CASSFGAGTEAFF. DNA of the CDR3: TGTGCCAGCAGCTTTGGGGCCGGGACTGAAGCTTTCTTT. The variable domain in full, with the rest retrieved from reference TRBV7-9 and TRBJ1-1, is DTGVSQNPRHKITKRGQNVTFRCDPISEHNRLYWYRQTLGQGPEFLTYFQNEAQLEKSRLLSDRFSAERPKGSFSTLEIQRTEQGDSAMYLCASSFGAGTEAFFGQGTRLTVV.

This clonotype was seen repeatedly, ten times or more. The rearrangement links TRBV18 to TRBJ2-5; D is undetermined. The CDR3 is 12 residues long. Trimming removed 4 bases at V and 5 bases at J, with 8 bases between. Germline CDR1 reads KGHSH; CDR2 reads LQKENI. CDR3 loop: CASSQERETQYF. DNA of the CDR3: TGTGCCAGCTCACAGGAGAGGGAGACCCAGTACTTC. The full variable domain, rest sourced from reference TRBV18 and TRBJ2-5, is NAGVMQNPRHLVRRRGQEARLRCSPMKGHSHVYWYRQLPEEGLKFMVYLQKENIIDESGMPKERFSAEFPKEGPSILRIQQVVRGDSAAYFCASSQERETQYFGPGTRLLVL.

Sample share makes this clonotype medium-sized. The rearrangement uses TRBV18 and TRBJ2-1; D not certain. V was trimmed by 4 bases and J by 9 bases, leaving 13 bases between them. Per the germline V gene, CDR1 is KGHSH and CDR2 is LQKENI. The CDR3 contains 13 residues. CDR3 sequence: CASSLLGHPEQFF. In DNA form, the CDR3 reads TGTGCCAGCTCACTTCTAGGTCACCCTGAGCAGTTCTTC. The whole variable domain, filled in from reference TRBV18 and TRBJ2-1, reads NAGVMQNPRHLVRRRGQEARLRCSPMKGHSHVYWYRQLPEEGLKFMVYLQKENIIDESGMPKERFSAEFPKEGPSILRIQQVVRGDSAAYFCASSLLGHPEQFFGPGTRLTVL.

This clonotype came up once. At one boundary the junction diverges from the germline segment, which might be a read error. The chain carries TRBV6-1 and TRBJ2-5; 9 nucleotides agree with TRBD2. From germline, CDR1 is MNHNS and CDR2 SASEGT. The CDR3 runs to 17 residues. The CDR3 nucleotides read TGCGCCAGCAGTGATTTGGGCGGGGGGGCTGGACAAGAGACCCAGTACTTC. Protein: CASSDLGGGAGQETQYF.

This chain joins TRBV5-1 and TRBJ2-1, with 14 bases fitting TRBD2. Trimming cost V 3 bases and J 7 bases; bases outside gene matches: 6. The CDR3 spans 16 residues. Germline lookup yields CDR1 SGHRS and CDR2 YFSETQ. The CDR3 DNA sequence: TGCGCCAGCAGCTGGGGGACTAGCGGGAGTAGGAATGAGCAGTTCTTC. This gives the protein CASSWGTSGSRNEQFF.

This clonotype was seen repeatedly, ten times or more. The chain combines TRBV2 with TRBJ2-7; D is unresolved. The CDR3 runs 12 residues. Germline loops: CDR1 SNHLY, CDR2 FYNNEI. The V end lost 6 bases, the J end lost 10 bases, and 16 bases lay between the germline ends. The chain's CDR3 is CASSNPGPYQYF. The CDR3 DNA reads TGTGCCAGCAGCAACCCTGGCCCATACCAGTACTTC.

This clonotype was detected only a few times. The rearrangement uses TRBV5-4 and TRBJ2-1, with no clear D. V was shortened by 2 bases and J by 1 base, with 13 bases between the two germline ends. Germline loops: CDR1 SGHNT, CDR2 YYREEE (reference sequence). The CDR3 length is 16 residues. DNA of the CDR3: TGTGCCAGCAGCTTAGAGGTGTTTGGGTCCTACAATGAGCAGTTCTTC. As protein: CASSLEVFGSYNEQFF.

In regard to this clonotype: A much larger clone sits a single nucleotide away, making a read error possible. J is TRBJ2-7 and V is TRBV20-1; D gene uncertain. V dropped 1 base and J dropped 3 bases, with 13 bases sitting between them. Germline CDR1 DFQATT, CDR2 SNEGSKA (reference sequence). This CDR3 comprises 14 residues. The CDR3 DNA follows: TGCAGTGCTAGAGGTTCCAGCCGGAACTACGAGCAGTACTTC. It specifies CSARGSSRNYEQYF.

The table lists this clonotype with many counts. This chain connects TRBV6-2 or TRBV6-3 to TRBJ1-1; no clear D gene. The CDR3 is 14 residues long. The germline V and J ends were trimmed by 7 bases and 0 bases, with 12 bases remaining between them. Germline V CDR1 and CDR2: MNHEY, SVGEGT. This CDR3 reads CASTLEAMNTEAFF. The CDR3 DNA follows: TGTGCCAGCACCTTGGAGGCCATGAACACTGAAGCTTTCTTT.

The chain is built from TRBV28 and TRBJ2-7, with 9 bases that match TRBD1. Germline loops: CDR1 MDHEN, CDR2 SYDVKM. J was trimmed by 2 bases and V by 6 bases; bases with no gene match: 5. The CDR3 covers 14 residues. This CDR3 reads CASSGGQGTYEQYF. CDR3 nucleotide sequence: TGTGCCAGCAGCGGGGGACAGGGAACCTACGAGCAGTACTTC.

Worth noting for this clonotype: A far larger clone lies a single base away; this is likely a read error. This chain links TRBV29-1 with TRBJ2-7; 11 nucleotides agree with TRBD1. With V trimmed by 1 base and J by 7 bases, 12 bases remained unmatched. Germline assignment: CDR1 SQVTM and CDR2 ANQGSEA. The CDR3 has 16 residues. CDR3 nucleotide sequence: TGCAGCGTTGAAGGGTCCGGGACAGGGGGTTTCAATGAGCAGTACTTC. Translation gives CSVEGSGTGGFNEQYF.

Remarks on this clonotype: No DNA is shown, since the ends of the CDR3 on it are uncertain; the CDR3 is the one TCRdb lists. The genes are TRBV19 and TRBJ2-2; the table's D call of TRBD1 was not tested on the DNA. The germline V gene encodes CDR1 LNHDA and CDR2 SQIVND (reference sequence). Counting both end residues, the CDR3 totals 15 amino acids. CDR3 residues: CASRLQGDTGELFFF.

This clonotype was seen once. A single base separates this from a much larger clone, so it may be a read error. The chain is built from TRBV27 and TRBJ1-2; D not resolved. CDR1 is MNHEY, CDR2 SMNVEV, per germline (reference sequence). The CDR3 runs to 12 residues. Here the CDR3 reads CASSSDRYDYTF. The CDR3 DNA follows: TGTGCCAGCAGTTCCGACCGGTATGACTACACCTTC.

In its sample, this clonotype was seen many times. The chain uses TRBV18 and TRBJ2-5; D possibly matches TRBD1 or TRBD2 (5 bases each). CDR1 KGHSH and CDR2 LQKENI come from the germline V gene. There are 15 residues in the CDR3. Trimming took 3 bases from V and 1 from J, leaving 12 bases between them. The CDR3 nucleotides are TGTGCCAGCTCACCGGGACCCTCCCGCCAAGAGACCCAGTACTTC. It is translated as CASSPGPSRQETQYF.

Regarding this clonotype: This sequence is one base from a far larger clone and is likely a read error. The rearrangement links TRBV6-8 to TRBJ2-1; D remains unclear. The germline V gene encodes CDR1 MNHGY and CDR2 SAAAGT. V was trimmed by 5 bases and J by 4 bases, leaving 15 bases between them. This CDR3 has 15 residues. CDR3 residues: CASSASRMKYNEQFF. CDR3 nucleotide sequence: TGTGCCAGCAGTGCCTCTAGGATGAAATACAATGAGCAGTTCTTC.

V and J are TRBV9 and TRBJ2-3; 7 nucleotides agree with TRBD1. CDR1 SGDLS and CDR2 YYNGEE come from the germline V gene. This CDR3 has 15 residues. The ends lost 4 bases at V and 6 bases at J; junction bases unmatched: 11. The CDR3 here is CASSSDRERGDTQYF. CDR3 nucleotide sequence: TGTGCCAGCAGCTCAGACAGGGAACGGGGCGATACGCAGTATTTT.

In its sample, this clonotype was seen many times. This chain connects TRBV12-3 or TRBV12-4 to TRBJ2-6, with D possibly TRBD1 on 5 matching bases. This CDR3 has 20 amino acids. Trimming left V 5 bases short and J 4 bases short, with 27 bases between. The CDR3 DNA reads TGTGCCAGCAGTCTCGCACTGCAGGGTAGTATAACTCTGGGGGCCAACGTCCTGACTTTC. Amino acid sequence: CASSLALQGSITLGANVLTF.

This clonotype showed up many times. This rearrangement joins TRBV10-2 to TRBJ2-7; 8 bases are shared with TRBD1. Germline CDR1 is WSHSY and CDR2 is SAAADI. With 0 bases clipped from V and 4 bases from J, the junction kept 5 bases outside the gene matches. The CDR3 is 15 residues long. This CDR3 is CASSESSGQAYEQYF. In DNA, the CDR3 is TGCGCCAGCAGTGAGTCATCGGGACAGGCGTACGAGCAGTACTTC.

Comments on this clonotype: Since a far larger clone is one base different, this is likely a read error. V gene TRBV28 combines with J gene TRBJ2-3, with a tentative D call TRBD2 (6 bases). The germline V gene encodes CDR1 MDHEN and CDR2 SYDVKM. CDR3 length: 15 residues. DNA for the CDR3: TGTGCCTGCAGTACCTGGGACTTCTACTTGACTACGCAGTATTTT. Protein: CACSTWDFYLTTQYF.

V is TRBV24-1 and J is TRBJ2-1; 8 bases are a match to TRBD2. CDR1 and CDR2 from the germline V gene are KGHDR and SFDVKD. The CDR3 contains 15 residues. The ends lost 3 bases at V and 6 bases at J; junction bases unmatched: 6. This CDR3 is CATSDGGTRGNEQFF. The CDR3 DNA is TGTGCCACCAGTGATGGAGGGACTAGAGGCAATGAGCAGTTCTTC.

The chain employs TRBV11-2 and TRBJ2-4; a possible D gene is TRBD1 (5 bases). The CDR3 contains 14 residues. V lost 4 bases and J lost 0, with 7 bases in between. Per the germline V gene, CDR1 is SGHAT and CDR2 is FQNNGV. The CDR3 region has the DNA TGTGCCAGCAGCTCAGGGCTAGCCAAAAACATTCAGTACTTC. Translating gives CASSSGLAKNIQYF.

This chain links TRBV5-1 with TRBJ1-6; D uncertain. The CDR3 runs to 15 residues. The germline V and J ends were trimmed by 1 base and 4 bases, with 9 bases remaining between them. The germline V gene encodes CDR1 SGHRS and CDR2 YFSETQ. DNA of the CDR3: TGCGCCAGCAGCTTGACGGGCCTTTATAATTCACCCCTCCACTTT. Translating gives CASSLTGLYNSPLHF.

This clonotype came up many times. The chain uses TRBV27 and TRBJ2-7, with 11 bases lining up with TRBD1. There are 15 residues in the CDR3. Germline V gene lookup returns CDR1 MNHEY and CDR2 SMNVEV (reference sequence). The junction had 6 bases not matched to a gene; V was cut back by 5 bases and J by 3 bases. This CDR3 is CASSPGQGVFYEQYF. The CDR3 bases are TGTGCCAGCAGTCCGGGACAGGGGGTTTTCTACGAGCAGTACTTC.

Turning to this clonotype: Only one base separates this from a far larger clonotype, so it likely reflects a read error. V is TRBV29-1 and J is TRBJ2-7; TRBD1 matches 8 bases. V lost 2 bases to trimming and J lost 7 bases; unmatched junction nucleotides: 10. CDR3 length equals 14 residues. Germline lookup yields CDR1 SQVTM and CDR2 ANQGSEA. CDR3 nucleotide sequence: TGCAGCGTTGAAACAGGGGGAAGGTACAATGAGCAGTACTTC. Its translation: CSVETGGRYNEQYF.

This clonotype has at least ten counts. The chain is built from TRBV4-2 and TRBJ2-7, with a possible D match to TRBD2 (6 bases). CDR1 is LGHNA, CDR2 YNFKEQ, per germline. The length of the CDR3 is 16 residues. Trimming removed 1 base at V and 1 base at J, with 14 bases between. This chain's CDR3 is CASSQGDGSPSYEQYF. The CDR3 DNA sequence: TGTGCCAGCAGCCAAGGCGACGGGAGCCCATCCTACGAGCAGTACTTC.

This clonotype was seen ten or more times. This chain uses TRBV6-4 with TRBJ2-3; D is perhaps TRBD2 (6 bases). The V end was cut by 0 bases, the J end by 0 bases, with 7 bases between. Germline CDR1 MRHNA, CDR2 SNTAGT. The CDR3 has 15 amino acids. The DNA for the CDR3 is TGTGCCAGCAGTGACTCGGGGACTAGCACAGATACGCAGTATTTT. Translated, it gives CASSDSGTSTDTQYF.